Below, 14 T cell receptor beta chains from the same sample are listed, as sequenced in a study of T cell responses to AZD1222 COVID-19 vaccine. Libraries were prepared by immunoSEQ multiplex PCR; TCRdb keeps only in-frame clonotypes and omits some of them. The sample includes about 190,000 clones, approximately 92% of them seen just once. Source: peripheral blood, taken on day 0 of AZD1222 vaccination. These receptors all stem from an adult in good health.

Only one count was recorded for this clone. V and J are TRBV5-1 and TRBJ2-1; D might be TRBD1 (6 bases). V lost 4 bases to trimming and J lost 2 bases, with 13 bases between them. The CDR3 contains 15 residues. Germline CDR1 reads SGHRS; CDR2 reads YFSETQ. The CDR3 loop reads CASSIGGAAYNEQFF. The DNA of the CDR3 is TGCGCCAGCAGCATAGGGGGAGCGGCCTACAATGAGCAGTTCTTC.

The chain recombines TRBV5-4 with TRBJ2-7, with D possibly TRBD2 on 6 matching bases. Trimming cost V 1 base and J 1 base, with 9 bases left between them. CDR3 size: 14 residues. Germline V gives CDR1 SGHNT, CDR2 YYREEE (reference sequence). As DNA, the CDR3 is TGTGCCAGCAGCTTGACGCGGGGTTCCTACGAGCAGTACTTC. Protein product: CASSLTRGSYEQYF.

The CDR3 sequence: CASSSQHNEKLFF. The CDR3 DNA reads as TGTGCCAGCAGTTCCCAGCACAATGAAAAACTGTTTTTT. The chain uses TRBV12-3 or TRBV12-4 and TRBJ1-4; D call uncertain. V lost 4 bases to trimming and J lost 5 bases, with 8 bases between them. The length of the CDR3 is 13 residues.

The chain is built from TRBV5-8 and TRBJ2-2; the D gene could be TRBD1 or TRBD2 (5 bases each). Between the trimmed V and J ends, which lost 4 bases and 8 bases, there was a span of 12 bases. Germline CDR1 SGHTS, CDR2 YDEGEE. CDR3 length equals 13 residues. The CDR3 nucleotides are TGTGCCAGCAGCCCCGGCTGGGGGGGGGAGCTGTTTTTT. It is translated as CASSPGWGGELFF. Together with reference TRBV5-8 and TRBJ2-2, the CDR3 gives the full variable domain: EAGVTQSPTHLIKTRGQQATLRCSPISGHTSVYWYQQALGLGLQFLLWYDEGEERNRGNFPPRFSGRQFPNYSSELNVNALELEDSALYLCASSPGWGGELFFGEGSRLTVL.

This chain links TRBV4-1 with TRBJ2-5, with a tentative D call TRBD2 (8 bases). This CDR3 comprises 18 residues. Germline-derived CDR1 and CDR2 are MGHRA and YSYEKL. The V and J ends lost 4 bases and 0 bases respectively, with 21 bases between them. The CDR3 protein is CASSPRRGRGANQETQYF. The CDR3 DNA follows: TGCGCCAGCAGCCCAAGAAGGGGGCGGGGGGCCAACCAAGAGACCCAGTACTTC.

J is TRBJ1-2 and V is TRBV24-1; 9 positions agree with TRBD1. The CDR3 runs 13 residues. In germline, CDR1 is KGHDR, CDR2 SFDVKD. V dropped 6 bases and J dropped 5; count of bases not matched to a gene: 3. CDR3 protein: CATSRTGEYGYTF. CDR3 in DNA: TGTGCCACCAGTCGGACAGGGGAATATGGCTACACCTTC.

The rearrangement links TRBV5-1 to TRBJ2-3; 9 bases map to TRBD2. In germline, CDR1 is SGHRS, CDR2 YFSETQ. The junction had 6 bases not matched to a gene; V was cut back by 5 bases and J by 2 bases. This CDR3 has 15 residues. The CDR3 protein is CASSSSGDYTDTQYF. As DNA, the CDR3 is TGCGCCAGCAGTTCTAGCGGGGACTACACAGATACGCAGTATTTT.

V and J are TRBV6-2 or TRBV6-3 and TRBJ1-6, with 7 positions matching TRBD1. The V gene end was trimmed by 6 bases and the J gene end by 5 bases; junction bases not matched to a gene: 10. From germline, CDR1 is MNHEY and CDR2 SVGEGT. This CDR3 contains 16 residues. In DNA form, the CDR3 reads TGTGCCAGCAGCCCTCGGGACAGAACCGATAATTCACCCCTCCACTTT. Residues: CASSPRDRTDNSPLHF.

The chain joins TRBV6-2 or TRBV6-3 to TRBJ1-2; the D is unclear. Germline V gene data show CDR1 as MNHEY and CDR2 as SVGEGT. V was cut by 0 bases and J by 0 bases, with 14 bases left in between. The CDR3 is 17 residues long. The chain's CDR3 is CASSYSKFLEANYGYTF. CDR3 nucleotides: TGTGCCAGCAGTTACTCGAAGTTTCTCGAAGCTAACTATGGCTACACCTTC.

The gene calls are TRBV4-3 and TRBJ1-5; 9 positions agree with TRBD1. The CDR3 is made up of 18 amino acids. The ends lost 3 bases at V and 2 bases at J; junction bases unmatched: 11. Germline V gene sequence: CDR1 LGHNA, CDR2 YSLEER. As DNA, the CDR3 is TGCGCCAGCAGCCAGCTGTTACAGGGGGCGCGTGGCAATCAGCCCCAGCATTTT. It translates to CASSQLLQGARGNQPQHF.

V is TRBV29-1 and J is TRBJ2-3, with D possibly being TRBD1 (6 bases). The CDR3 is 13 amino acids. Germline loops: CDR1 SQVTM, CDR2 ANQGSEA. The CDR3 spells CIGRQGSTDTQYF. DNA for the CDR3: TGCATTGGCAGGCAGGGGAGCACAGATACGCAGTATTTT.

The rearrangement joins TRBV6-2 or TRBV6-3 to TRBJ1-1; 10 bases align to TRBD1. This CDR3 spans 14 amino acids. Germline V gene data show CDR1 as MNHEY and CDR2 as SVGEGT. V gave up 0 bases and J gave up 6 bases; unmatched junction bases: 1. This CDR3 is CASSYSTGGPEAFF. The CDR3 nucleotides are TGTGCCAGCAGTTACTCGACAGGGGGCCCTGAAGCTTTCTTT.

The rearrangement links TRBV30 to TRBJ1-5, with D hard to call. The CDR3 loop spans 15 amino acids. V shed 2 bases and J shed 0 bases, with 11 bases lying between them. Germline assignment: CDR1 GTSNPN and CDR2 SVGIG (reference sequence). The CDR3 DNA sequence: TGTGCCTGGAGTTCCGCTTCCTATAGCAATCAGCCCCAGCATTTT. It encodes CAWSSASYSNQPQHF. The complete variable domain, with remaining parts taken from reference TRBV30 and TRBJ1-5, reads SQTIHQWPATLVQPVGSPLSLECTVEGTSNPNLYWYRQAAGRGLQLLFYSVGIGQISSEVPQNLSASRPQDRQFILSSKKLLLSDSGFYLCAWSSASYSNQPQHFGDGTRLSIL.

The V gene is TRBV12-3 or TRBV12-4, the J gene TRBJ1-4; no definite D call. Trimming took off 2 bases at V and 8 bases at J, with 3 bases between the two ends. The CDR3 is made up of 11 amino acids. The CDR3 reads CASSLQEKLFF. For the CDR3, the DNA is TGTGCCAGCAGTTTACAGGAAAAACTGTTTTTT.